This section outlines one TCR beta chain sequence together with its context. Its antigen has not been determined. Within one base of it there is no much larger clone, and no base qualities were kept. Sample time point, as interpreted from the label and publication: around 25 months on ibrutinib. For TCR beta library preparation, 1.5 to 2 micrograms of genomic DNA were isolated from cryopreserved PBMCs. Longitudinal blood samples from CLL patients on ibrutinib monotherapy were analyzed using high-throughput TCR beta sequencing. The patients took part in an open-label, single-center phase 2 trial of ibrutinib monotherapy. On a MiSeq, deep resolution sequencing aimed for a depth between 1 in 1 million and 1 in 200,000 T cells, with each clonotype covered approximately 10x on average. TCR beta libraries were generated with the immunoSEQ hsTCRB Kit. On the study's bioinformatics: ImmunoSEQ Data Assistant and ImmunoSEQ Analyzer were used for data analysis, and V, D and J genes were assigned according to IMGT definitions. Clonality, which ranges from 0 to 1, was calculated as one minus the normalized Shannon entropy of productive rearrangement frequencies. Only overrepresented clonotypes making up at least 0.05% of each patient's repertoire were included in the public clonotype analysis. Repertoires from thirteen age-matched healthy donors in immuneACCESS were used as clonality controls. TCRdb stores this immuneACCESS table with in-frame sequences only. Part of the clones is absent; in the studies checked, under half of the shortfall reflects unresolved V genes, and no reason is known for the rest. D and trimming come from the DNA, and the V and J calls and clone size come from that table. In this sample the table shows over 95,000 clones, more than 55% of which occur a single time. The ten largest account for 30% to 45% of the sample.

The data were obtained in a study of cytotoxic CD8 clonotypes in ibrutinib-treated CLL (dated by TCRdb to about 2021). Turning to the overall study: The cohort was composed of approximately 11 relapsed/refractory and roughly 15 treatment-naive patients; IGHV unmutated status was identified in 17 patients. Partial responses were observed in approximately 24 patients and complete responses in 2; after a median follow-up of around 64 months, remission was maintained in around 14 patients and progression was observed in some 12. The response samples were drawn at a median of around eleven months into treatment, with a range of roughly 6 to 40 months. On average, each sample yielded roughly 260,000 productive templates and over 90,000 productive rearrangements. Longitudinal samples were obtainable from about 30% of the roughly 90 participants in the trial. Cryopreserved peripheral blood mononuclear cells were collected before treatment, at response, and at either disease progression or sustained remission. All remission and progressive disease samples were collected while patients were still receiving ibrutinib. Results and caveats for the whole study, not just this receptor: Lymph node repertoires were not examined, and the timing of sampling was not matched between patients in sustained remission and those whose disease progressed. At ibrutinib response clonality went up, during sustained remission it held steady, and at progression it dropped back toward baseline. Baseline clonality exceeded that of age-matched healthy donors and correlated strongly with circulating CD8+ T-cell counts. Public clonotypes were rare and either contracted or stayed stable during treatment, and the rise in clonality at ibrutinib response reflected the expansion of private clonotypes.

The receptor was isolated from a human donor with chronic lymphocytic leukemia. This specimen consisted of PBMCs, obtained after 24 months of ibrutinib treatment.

The nucleotides are TGTGCCAGCAGCGGTTCAAACAATGAGCAGTTCTTC. This translates into CASSGSNNEQFF. The rearranged segments are TRBV9 and TRBJ2-1; confidence is insufficient to name the D gene. Reading from cysteine to phenylalanine, the CDR3 counts 12 amino acids. The kept DNA is CDR3 alone, 36 bases in frame from the first base. The CDR1 and CDR2 encoded by the germline V gene are SGDLS and YYNGEE. V is pared back by 3 bases and J by 5 bases, with 6 bases lying between the germline termini.